Listed below are T cell receptor beta chains from one sample, sequenced in a study of blood T cells in healthy people across ages. Each CDR3 protein gets one entry after TCRdb re-called the 5' RACE reads with MiXCR. The sample yields approximately 810,000 distinct CDR3 sequences, under 35% seen once. Sequenced sample: blood. The receptors here all came from an elderly woman in good health. The CDR3 runs from the conserved cysteine through the conserved F or W. Each record gives: V gene, J gene, clone size, D gene, CDR3 protein, CDR3 DNA. D genes are given only for firm matches. Only some rows state a clone size, as once, few, many or a class for expanded clones.

TRBV5-1	TRBJ2-1	many	TRBD1	CASTGQLSNEQFF	TGCGCCAGCACGGGACAGCTATCGAATGAGCAGTTCTTC
TRBV7-9	TRBJ1-2	many	.	CASRLQGGDYGYTF	TGTGCCAGCAGACTACAGGGAGGGGACTATGGCTACACCTTC
TRBV19	TRBJ1-5	few	TRBD1	CASSPQDRLEPQHF	TGTGCCAGTAGTCCACAGGACAGGTTAGAGCCCCAGCATTTT
TRBV6-5	TRBJ1-2	many	.	CASSSAGTSRPRGIYGYTF	TGTGCCAGCAGTTCCGCCGGGACCTCCCGACCCCGGGGGATCTATGGCTACACCTTC
TRBV6-2/TRBV6-3	TRBJ2-1	few	TRBD2	CASSLSGISNNEQFF	TGTGCCAGCAGCCTAAGCGGGATATCCAACAATGAGCAGTTCTTC
TRBV19	TRBJ2-5	.	TRBD1	CASSTTPSRTGRETQYF	TGTGCCAGTAGTACGACCCCCTCGAGGACAGGACGAGAGACCCAGTACTTC
TRBV19	TRBJ2-5	many	TRBD1	CASSPVWGQGNPETQYF	TGTGCCAGTAGCCCGGTGTGGGGACAGGGGAATCCGGAGACCCAGTACTTC
TRBV7-2	TRBJ2-7	few	.	CASSLEGIPTYEQYF	TGTGCCAGCAGCTTAGAAGGGATTCCAACCTACGAGCAGTACTTC
TRBV20-1	TRBJ2-3	many	.	CSARGASGTDTQYF	TGCAGTGCTAGAGGGGCTAGCGGCACAGATACGCAGTATTTT
TRBV6-1	TRBJ2-1	few	TRBD2	CASSEGRGGHNEQFF	TGTGCCAGCAGTGAAGGGCGGGGGGGGCACAATGAGCAGTTCTTC
TRBV27	TRBJ2-1	.	.	CASSFGGVQETQFF	TGTGCCAGCAGTTTCGGAGGGGTCCAAGAGACCCAGTTCTTC
TRBV15	TRBJ1-5	many	.	CATSGTGNQPQHF	TGTGCCACCAGCGGAACAGGGAATCAGCCCCAGCATTTT
TRBV5-1	TRBJ2-5	.	.	CASNSDPGQPRGTQYF	TGCGCCAGCAACTCAGATCCCGGACAACCTCGAGGGACCCAGTACTTC
TRBV9	TRBJ2-3	.	.	CASSASNTQDF	TGTGCCAGCAGCGCATCGAATACGCAGGATTTT
TRBV9	TRBJ2-1	.	TRBD2	CASSVALLGGGDNEQFF	TGTGCCAGCAGCGTAGCCCTTTTAGGCGGGGGGGACAATGAGCAGTTCTTC
TRBV4-1	TRBJ1-5	many	.	CASSRNEGVNQPQHF	TGCGCCAGCAGCAGAAACGAGGGAGTCAATCAGCCCCAGCATTTT
TRBV20-1	TRBJ2-1	.	TRBD2	CSARTSGGWYNEQFF	TGCAGTGCAAGGACTAGCGGGGGTTGGTACAATGAGCAGTTCTTC
TRBV6-2/TRBV6-3	TRBJ2-3	many	.	CASSPVGGNTDTQYF	TGTGCCAGCAGCCCCGTTGGCGGGAACACAGATACGCAGTATTTT
TRBV5-1	TRBJ2-7	many	TRBD1	CASSVGTVTSYEQYF	TGCGCCAGCAGCGTCGGGACAGTTACCTCCTACGAGCAGTACTTC
TRBV30	TRBJ1-1	few	.	CAWSPQANTEAFF	TGTGCCTGGAGCCCTCAGGCGAACACTGAAGCTTTCTTT
TRBV5-5	TRBJ2-5	many	.	CASSSAPRETQYF	TGTGCCAGCAGCTCAGCGCCCCGGGAGACCCAGTACTTC
TRBV20-1	TRBJ2-3	.	TRBD2	CSARDSGAVRDTQYF	TGCAGTGCTAGAGATAGCGGGGCCGTTCGAGATACGCAGTATTTT
TRBV10-3	TRBJ2-7	.	.	CAIRETVSYEQYF	TGTGCCATCAGAGAGACTGTTTCCTACGAGCAGTACTTC
TRBV20-1	TRBJ2-7	.	TRBD2	CSARLAGYEQYF	TGCAGTGCTAGGCTAGCGGGGTATGAGCAGTACTTC
TRBV20-1	TRBJ2-2	.	.	CSATRGAGELFF	TGCAGTGCTACCAGAGGGGCCGGGGAGCTGTTTTTT
TRBV6-1	TRBJ1-2	many	.	CATPVEEAGYTF	TGTGCCACCCCGGTCGAGGAGGCTGGCTACACCTTC
TRBV5-1	TRBJ2-1	many	TRBD2	CATKPGLEGYNEQFF	TGCGCCACCAAACCGGGACTAGAGGGTTACAATGAGCAGTTCTTC
TRBV7-6	TRBJ2-6	many	.	CASTPVGSSGANVLTF	TGTGCCAGCACCCCTGTTGGGAGCTCTGGGGCCAACGTCCTGACTTTC
TRBV7-2	TRBJ2-1	many	.	CASSLDRTGQFF	TGTGCCAGCAGCTTAGATCGTACAGGACAGTTCTTC
TRBV5-1	TRBJ2-1	many	.	CASSLEPTGNEQFF	TGCGCCAGCAGCTTGGAGCCGACTGGCAATGAGCAGTTCTTC
TRBV7-9	TRBJ1-6	many	TRBD1	CASSSSRGQGLNSPLHF	TGTGCCAGCAGCTCTAGCCGGGGACAGGGGTTGAATTCACCCCTCCACTTT
TRBV3-1	TRBJ2-7	.	.	CASSPVAGADCEQYF	TGTGCCAGCAGCCCCGTGGCAGGGGCGGATTGCGAGCAGTACTTC
TRBV7-2	TRBJ2-7	many	TRBD1	CASRQGLGTGVIYEQYF	TGTGCCAGCAGGCAGGGCCTGGGGACAGGGGTTATCTACGAGCAGTACTTC
TRBV11-2	TRBJ2-3	many	.	CASSDFLGAYTQYF	TGTGCCAGCAGCGATTTCCTCGGGGCGTATACGCAGTATTTT
TRBV7-2	TRBJ2-5	.	.	CASSLRRERAETQYF	TGTGCCAGCAGCTTACGACGGGAGCGCGCGGAGACCCAGTACTTC
TRBV7-2	TRBJ2-3	.	.	CASSRRDLTDTWYF	TGTGCCAGCAGCCGCCGGGACCTCACAGATACGTGGTATTTT
TRBV20-1	TRBJ2-3	.	TRBD1	CSAEDREWPDTQYF	TGCAGTGCAGAAGACAGGGAATGGCCAGATACGCAGTATTTT
TRBV12-3/TRBV12-4	TRBJ2-7	once	TRBD2	CASRNSGTSYEQYF	TGTGCCAGCAGAAATAGCGGGACCAGCTACGAGCAGTACTTC
TRBV6-2/TRBV6-3	TRBJ2-1	.	.	CASGRAGSYNEQFF	TGTGCCAGCGGTAGAGCCGGTTCCTACAATGAGCAGTTCTTC
TRBV7-2	TRBJ2-3	many	TRBD2	CASRAGTSGGTQYF	TGTGCCAGCAGGGCCGGGACTAGCGGGGGCACGCAGTATTTT
TRBV7-7	TRBJ2-5	many	TRBD2	CASSLSAGGQETQYF	TGTGCTAGCAGCTTGTCGGCGGGGGGACAAGAGACCCAGTACTTC
TRBV6-5	TRBJ2-5	many	TRBD1	CASTRTGDKTQYF	TGTGCCAGCACCAGGACAGGGGACAAGACCCAGTACTTC
TRBV6-6	TRBJ1-6	.	TRBD1	CASSYLQGNSPLHF	TGTGCCAGCAGTTACTTACAGGGGAATTCACCCCTCCACTTT
TRBV7-2	TRBJ1-1	few	.	CASSLHNTGRSEAFF	TGTGCCAGCAGCTTACACAATACAGGGCGAAGCGAAGCTTTCTTT
TRBV9	TRBJ1-2	.	.	CASSPLLVLYGYTF	TGTGCCAGCAGCCCGCTGCTCGTTCTCTATGGCTACACCTTC
TRBV5-1	TRBJ2-1	once	TRBD1	CASSLETGSSEQFF	TGCGCCAGTAGCTTGGAGACAGGGTCTAGTGAGCAGTTCTTC